This TCR beta chain originates from a study of beta chain features in type 1 diabetes. Across the study: Cell yields, gender and age were comparable in patients and healthy donors. Study-wide findings and caveats: No resolution was reached here on whether HLA type influences TCRB rearrangement.

Trimming pared 8 bases from V and 0 bases from J, leaving 11 bases between. This CDR3 region has 14 residues. Germline values: CDR1 MDHEN, CDR2 SYDVKM. All of the isolated RNA was reverse transcribed, so expressed TCRB transcripts were sequenced. Profiled with immunoSEQ multiplex PCR; TCRdb holds only in-frame clones, not every one. The sample has about 290,000 clones, approximately 8.1% seen once; the top ten hold 1%. This clone was recorded at least ten times. Antigen: not known. At the DNA level, this CDR3 is encoded by other sequences in the same sample as well. The specimen was central memory CD4+ T cells from blood. This TCR was recovered from a woman in her late teens or twenties in good health. The V gene is TRBV28, the J gene TRBJ2-1; possible D gene TRBD1, 6 bases. CDR3 amino acids: CASGGRSSYNEQFF. The CDR3 bases are TGTGCCAGCGGGGGCAGGAGCTCCTACAATGAGCAGTTCTTC. Looking up the rest from reference TRBV28 and TRBJ2-1 gives the full variable domain: DVKVTQSSRYLVKRTGEKVFLECVQDMDHENMFWYRQDPGLGLRLIYFSYDVKMKEKGDIPEGYSVSREKKERFSLILESASTNQTSMYLCASGGRSSYNEQFFGPGTRLTVL.